This T cell receptor (beta chain) was documented in a study of blood T cell repertoires in COVID-19. Study background: COVID-19 samples, acute and convalescent, were from the United States, Italy and Spain.

Authors' methods: Estimation of nucleated cell counts was performed using reference gene primer amplification. The table came from immunoSEQ multiplex PCR; TCRdb's copy has only in-frame clones and leaves some out. The DNA was the basis for D and trimming; V, J and clone size are from that table. The sample shows fewer than 200,000 clones, approximately 85% of them seen only once. This clone occurred once. The CDR3 is 15 residues long. CDR1 is LNHDA, CDR2 SQIVND, per germline (reference sequence). Trimming shortened V by 6 bases and J by 2 bases, and 14 bases separated the two germline ends. The chain recombines TRBV19 with TRBJ1-5; tentative D call: TRBD1 (5 bases). The sample was peripheral blood. The sequence was collected from a woman aged 55-69 years with acute or convalescent COVID-19. The CDR3 sequence: CASRGSGAGNQPQHF. CDR3 nucleotide sequence: TGTGCCAGTAGGGGAAGTGGGGCGGGCAATCAGCCCCAGCATTTT.